The present TCR beta chain was sequenced within a study of OX40 agonist ivuxolimab in advanced cancers. Study in general: Ivuxolimab is a fully human IgG2 antibody that activates OX40 (CD134). Enrolled patients in dose escalation had cancers that were hepatocellular carcinoma, melanoma, renal cell or head and neck cancer.

Points from the study as a whole: Some of the nonresponding patients also showed low levels of normalized T-cell clonal expansion.

With respect to this clone: Its matching antigen is unknown.

The protocol was immunoSEQ multiplex PCR, while the TCRdb copy is restricted to in-frame clones and leaves out a portion. The table has approximately 77,000 clones, about 90% seen once; the top ten hold approximately 0.5%. The receptor was derived from an adult with an advanced solid tumor such as melanoma, head and neck, liver or kidney cancer. Specimen: CD4+ or CD8+ T cells sorted from blood, collected in a trial of the OX40 agonist ivuxolimab.

The CDR3 nucleotides are TGTGCCTGGAGTGTAATCGCCGGGGAGCTGTTTTTT. The encoded protein is CAWSVIAGELFF. The chain carries TRBV30 and TRBJ2-2; D remains ambiguous. Germline V gene lookup returns CDR1 GTSNPN and CDR2 SVGIG (reference sequence). The CDR3 is 12 residues long. V was pared by 0 bases and J by 6 bases, with 5 bases between.